The 10 T cell receptor beta chains below all came from one sample that was sequenced in a study of vaccination effects on CD4 cells after COVID-19. Sequencing followed a ViraFEST assay step that expanded antigen-specific CD4+ T cells with viral peptide pools. Following 10 days of culture, CD4+ T cells were isolated. The individual was infected with SARS-CoV-2 between March and December 2020, as confirmed by PCR. Clones were sequenced by immunoSEQ multiplex PCR, and TCRdb holds only the in-frame ones, with some missing. The data hold roughly 45,000 clones, with 65% to 70% observed a single time. Antigen specificity for these receptors is unknown. The source was CD4+ T cells from PBMCs cultured with a peptide pool, collected before COVID-19 vaccination. The receptors were sampled from a human donor who had a prior SARS-CoV-2 infection.

V usage is TRBV4-3 and J usage is TRBJ2-3; 7 nucleotides align to TRBD2. The V gene end was trimmed by 3 bases and the J gene end by 6 bases; junction bases not matched to a gene: 9. The CDR3 is made up of 15 amino acids. Per germline, CDR1 LGHNA and CDR2 YSLEER. CDR3 nucleotides: TGCGCCAGCAGCCATAGACTAGCTGTGCCGGATACGCAGTATTTT. It translates to CASSHRLAVPDTQYF.

As DNA, the CDR3 is TGTGCCAGCAGTCGCCGGGCAGGGGGGCGCGAGACCCAGTACTTC. Its translation is CASSRRAGGRETQYF. The V and J genes are TRBV6-2 or TRBV6-3 and TRBJ2-5, with D possibly matching TRBD1 (7 bases). V lost 5 bases and J lost 5, with 18 bases in between. The CDR3 spans 15 residues. Germline loops: CDR1 MNHEY, CDR2 SVGEGT.

The chain uses TRBV5-8 and TRBJ1-6, with D possibly matching TRBD1 (5 bases). The CDR3 is 15 residues long. V lost 2 bases, J lost 5 bases, and 11 bases lay in between. Germline V gene sequence: CDR1 SGHTS, CDR2 YDEGEE. CDR3 protein: CASSLLTVNNSPLHF. In DNA, the CDR3 is TGTGCCAGCAGCTTATTGACAGTTAATAATTCACCCCTCCACTTT.

The chain recombines TRBV21-1 with TRBJ2-1. TRBV21-1 is described as a pseudogene. The CDR3 has 15 residues. CDR3 sequence reads: CASSGGPLSYNEQFF. Here the CDR3 DNA reads TGTGCCAGCAGCGGGGGACCCCTCTCCTACAATGAGCAGTTCTTC.

The rearrangement links TRBV7-9 to TRBJ1-4, with D perhaps TRBD1 (6 bases). CDR1 SEHNR and CDR2 FQNEAQ come from the germline V gene (reference sequence). V dropped 1 base and J dropped 7 bases, with 13 bases sitting between them. CDR3 length equals 15 residues. The CDR3 reads CASSLGGGRAEKLFF. The CDR3 coding sequence is TGTGCCAGCAGCTTAGGGGGGGGCCGGGCTGAAAAACTGTTTTTT.

As DNA, the CDR3 is TGTGCCAGCTCACCCCATTCCTACGAGCAGTACTTC. It translates to CASSPHSYEQYF. The chain uses TRBV18 and TRBJ2-7; D not resolved. Trimming took 3 bases from V and 1 from J, leaving 4 bases between them. The CDR3 has 12 residues. In germline, CDR1 is KGHSH, CDR2 LQKENI.

The V and J genes are TRBV24-1 and TRBJ1-5; 7 positions match TRBD1. Germline V gene sequence: CDR1 KGHDR, CDR2 SFDVKD. The trim removed 6 bases at V and 2 bases at J, leaving 6 bases unmatched. The length of the CDR3 is 15 residues. The CDR3 DNA reads as TGTGCCACCAGTCAAGGGGGCGTAGGCAATCAGCCCCAGCATTTT. It specifies CATSQGGVGNQPQHF.

This clone occurred a few times. This chain links TRBV3-1 (or the pseudogene TRBV3-2) with TRBJ2-2; tentative D call: TRBD1 (6 bases). CDR1 is LGHDT, CDR2 YNNKEL, per germline (reference sequence). V was cut by 4 bases and J by 4 bases, with 10 bases left in between. The CDR3 is 14 amino acids. The CDR3 region is CASSLGQSTGELFF. The CDR3 DNA is TGTGCCAGCAGCCTAGGACAGAGCACCGGGGAGCTGTTTTTT.

CDR3 nucleotides: TGTGCCAGAAGCCTCGACAGGGGCGTCCTCTACGAGCAGTACTTC. Translated, it gives CARSLDRGVLYEQYF. The chain has TRBV5-3 and TRBJ2-7, with 8 bases fitting TRBD1. TRBV5-3 is treated as an ORF (open reading frame) with a function not yet certain. V trimming: 4 bases; J trimming: 3 bases; junction bases outside the gene matches: 9. CDR3 length: 15 residues.

The rearrangement joins TRBV4-2 to TRBJ2-5; TRBD1 is a possible D gene (6 bases). V was clipped by 3 bases and J by 5 bases, with 22 bases between them. This CDR3 contains 17 residues. Germline V lookup: CDR1 LGHNA, CDR2 YNFKEQ. CDR3 DNA sequence: TGTGCCAGCAGCCATCGGTCTGCTACAGGGCGTCGGGAGACCCAGTACTTC. It encodes CASSHRSATGRRETQYF.